The 25 T cell receptor beta chains below all came from one sample that was sequenced in a study of identical twins (dated by TCRdb to 2016 to 2017). Library method: 5' RACE. TCRdb lists the instrument as Illumina HiSeq 2000. TCRdb handled the public reads itself, with Q25 trimming in fastp and clone calling in MiXCR, and kept productive beta chains. Rows with one shared CDR3 protein collapse into an entry with the most common genes and DNA. The sample data list roughly 720,000 distinct CDR3 sequences, and over 15% of these were observed just once. The ten biggest clones cover roughly 14% of the sample. These same data were also listed under a study on T cells expressing NK-cell markers.

Sequenced sample: PBMCs. Receptor source: a woman between 18 and 29 years old in good health.

The genes are TRBV12-3 or TRBV12-4 and TRBJ2-3, with D perhaps matching TRBD1 or TRBD2 (5 bases each). The CDR3 runs to 12 residues. Between the trimmed V and J ends, which lost 6 bases and 8 bases, there was a span of 12 bases. This chain's CDR3 is CASRRGPGTQYF. In nucleotides, the CDR3 is TGTGCCAGCAGGAGGGGCCCCGGTACGCAGTATTTT.

J is TRBJ2-7 and V is TRBV9, with 10 bases lining up with TRBD2. The trim removed 0 bases at V and 2 bases at J, leaving 2 bases unmatched. This CDR3 region has 15 residues. CDR1 SGDLS and CDR2 YYNGEE come from the germline V gene. The DNA of the CDR3 is TGTGCCAGCAGCGTAGCACTAGCGGGGCCCTACGAGCAGTACTTC. It codes for CASSVALAGPYEQYF. The full variable domain, completed using reference TRBV9 and TRBJ2-7, is DSGVTQTPKHLITATGQRVTLRCSPRSGDLSVYWYQQSLDQGLQFLIQYYNGEERAKGNILERFSAQQFPDLHSELNLSSLELGDSALYFCASSVALAGPYEQYFGPGTRLTVT.

The V and J genes are TRBV5-1 and TRBJ2-3; tentatively, D is TRBD1 (6 bases). The CDR3 extends over 12 amino acids. Looked up from germline, CDR1 is SGHRS and CDR2 is YFSETQ. Trimming took 5 bases from V and 6 from J, leaving 10 bases between them. The CDR3 region is CASSTGSDTQYF. Here the CDR3 DNA reads TGCGCCAGCAGTACAGGGTCGGATACGCAGTATTTT. The variable domain in full, completed from reference TRBV5-1 and TRBJ2-3, reads KAGVTQTPRYLIKTRGQQVTLSCSPISGHRSVSWYQQTPGQGLQFLFEYFSETQRNKGNFPGRFSGRQFSNSRSEMNVSTLELGDSALYLCASSTGSDTQYFGPGTRLTVL.

The chain carries TRBV20-1 and TRBJ2-1; D gene unclear. The germline V gene encodes CDR1 DFQATT and CDR2 SNEGSKA (reference sequence). Deletions cut 0 bases from V and 0 bases from J, with 12 bases between. There are 16 residues in the CDR3. The CDR3 here is CSARDSKSSSYNEQFF. For the CDR3, the DNA is TGCAGTGCTAGAGATAGTAAGAGCAGCTCCTACAATGAGCAGTTCTTC.

This clonotype was detected only a few times. The chain is built from TRBV6-5 and TRBJ2-7; possibly TRBD1 for D (5 bases). Germline assignment: CDR1 MNHEY and CDR2 SVGAGI. CDR3 length equals 13 residues. V was clipped by 2 bases and J by 3 bases, with 8 bases between them. The CDR3 protein is CASSYDSHYEQYF. CDR3 sequence (DNA): TGTGCCAGCAGTTACGACAGCCACTACGAGCAGTACTTC.

The chain uses TRBV29-1 and TRBJ1-1; 8 nucleotides align to TRBD1. This CDR3 comprises 12 residues. Germline V gene sequence: CDR1 SQVTM, CDR2 ANQGSEA. The V segment lost 7 bases and the J segment 5 bases; nucleotides outside the gene matches: 6. As DNA, the CDR3 is TGCAGCGCTGGACAGGGAGAGACTGAAGCTTTCTTT. Translation gives CSAGQGETEAFF.

V gene TRBV5-4 combines with J gene TRBJ2-1, with D unclear. Trimming cost V 4 bases and J 6 bases, with 17 bases left between them. This CDR3 is built from 15 residues. Germline CDR1 reads SGHNT; CDR2 reads YYREEE (reference sequence). Written as DNA, the CDR3 is TGTGCCAGCAGCCCACCGGGTCCGCGGCTCAATGAGCAGTTCTTC. This sequence encodes CASSPPGPRLNEQFF. Variable domain in full (rest from reference TRBV5-4 and TRBJ2-1): ETGVTQSPTHLIKTRGQQVTLRCSSQSGHNTVSWYQQALGQGPQFIFQYYREEENGRGNFPPRFSGLQFPNYSSELNVNALELDDSALYLCASSPPGPRLNEQFFGPGTRLTVL.

This clonotype was found a few times. The V gene is TRBV9, the J gene TRBJ1-1; D gene uncertain. CDR1 and CDR2 from the germline V gene are SGDLS and YYNGEE. The V gene lost 0 bases and the J gene lost 1 base, with 7 bases spanning the gap. CDR3 length equals 14 residues. The CDR3 sequence is CASSVGQTNTEAFF. The DNA for the CDR3 is TGTGCCAGCAGCGTAGGGCAGACGAACACTGAAGCTTTCTTT.

This rearrangement joins TRBV20-1 to TRBJ2-2, with 13 bases that match TRBD2. This CDR3 spans 16 amino acids. Looked up from germline, CDR1 is DFQATT and CDR2 is SNEGSKA (reference sequence). Losses at the gene ends were 0 bases for V and 7 bases for J; bases not matched to a gene: 5. The CDR3 here is CSARDLTSGGFGELFF. The DNA for the CDR3 is TGCAGTGCTAGAGATTTGACTAGCGGGGGGTTCGGGGAGCTGTTTTTT.

This clonotype was counted many times. This rearrangement joins TRBV12-3 or TRBV12-4 to TRBJ1-1, with 10 bases lining up with TRBD1. V shed 7 bases, J shed 4 bases, and the junction held 6 bases outside the gene matches. This CDR3 is built from 14 residues. As DNA, the CDR3 is TGTGCCAGCACCCAGACAGGGGGCCTCACTGAAGCTTTCTTT. This sequence encodes CASTQTGGLTEAFF.

This clonotype was detected many times. The chain couples TRBV20-1 to TRBJ2-3, with no clear D. The CDR3 loop spans 12 amino acids. Trimming pared 4 bases from V and 2 bases from J, leaving 7 bases between. CDR1 DFQATT and CDR2 SNEGSKA come from the germline V gene (reference sequence). CDR3 loop: CSANPVTDTQYF. The CDR3 DNA reads TGCAGTGCTAACCCGGTCACAGATACGCAGTATTTT.

This clonotype was detected a few times. CDR3 region: CASSQDYRDTPLHF. DNA of the CDR3: TGTGCCAGCAGCCAAGATTATCGGGACACACCCCTCCACTTT. The rearrangement links TRBV3-1 to TRBJ1-6; TRBD1 might be the D (6 bases). Germline CDR1 is LGHDT and CDR2 is YNNKEL (reference sequence). V lost 0 bases and J 11 bases, leaving 11 bases between the germline ends. CDR3 length: 14 amino acids.

This chain joins TRBV25-1 and TRBJ2-1; D gene unclear. Germline values: CDR1 MGHDK, CDR2 SYGVNS. V lost 3 bases, J lost 10 bases, and 13 bases lay in between. The CDR3 covers 13 residues. Here the CDR3 reads CASSDGYLVEQFF. CDR3 nucleotides: TGTGCCAGCAGTGACGGCTACTTAGTGGAGCAGTTCTTC. Full variable domain (outside the CDR3, taken from reference TRBV25-1 and TRBJ2-1): EADIYQTPRYLVIGTGKKITLECSQTMGHDKMYWYQQDPGMELHLIHYSYGVNSTEKGDLSSESTVSRIRTEHFPLTLESARPSHTSQYLCASSDGYLVEQFFGPGTRLTVL.

The chain links TRBV20-1 to TRBJ2-3, with D hard to call. The CDR3 runs to 12 residues. Deletions cut 0 bases from V and 7 bases from J, with 8 bases between. Germline V gene sequence: CDR1 DFQATT, CDR2 SNEGSKA (reference sequence). CDR3 coding DNA: TGCAGTGCTAGAGAATACTCCTATACGCAGTATTTT. Translation gives CSAREYSYTQYF.

The gene calls are TRBV5-1 and TRBJ1-1; D is unresolved. The V end was cut by 4 bases, the J end by 4 bases, with 17 bases between. The CDR3 covers 15 residues. The germline gives CDR1 SGHRS, CDR2 YFSETQ. The CDR3 reads CASSRASRSSTEAFF. Here the CDR3 DNA reads TGCGCCAGCAGCCGTGCATCTAGAAGTAGCACTGAAGCTTTCTTT.

This clonotype was seen only a few times. The gene calls are TRBV20-1 and TRBJ1-4; weak D call: TRBD1 (6 bases). Germline-derived CDR1 and CDR2 are DFQATT and SNEGSKA (reference sequence). V was pared by 2 bases and J by 0 bases, with 13 bases between. This CDR3 is built from 16 residues. In DNA, the CDR3 is TGCAGTGCTAGATCTTCCAGGACAGCAACTAATGAAAAACTGTTTTTT. Protein product: CSARSSRTATNEKLFF.

Worth noting for this clonotype: The junction and the germline gene differ at one end; a read error may be behind it. This chain connects TRBV6-5 to TRBJ2-1; the match to TRBD2 covers 7 bases. Per the germline V gene, CDR1 is MNHEY and CDR2 is SVGAGI. The CDR3 extends over 11 amino acids. The CDR3 DNA reads TGTGCCAGCAGGCTAAAAGGGACTACCATCTTC. Encoded protein: CASRLKGTTIF.

This clonotype was seen a handful of times. CDR3 bases: TGTGCCAGCAGTTCGCCTCTCCGAGATACGCAGTATTTT. Protein product: CASSSPLRDTQYF. This rearrangement joins TRBV12-3 or TRBV12-4 to TRBJ2-3; unclear D gene. The V and J ends lost 4 bases and 5 bases respectively, with 10 bases between them. The CDR3 spans 13 residues.

This clonotype appeared a few times. This sequence joins TRBV5-1 and TRBJ1-1; 7 nucleotides agree with TRBD1. Trimming removed 1 base from V and 10 bases from J; junction bases left unmatched: 7. The CDR3 contains 13 residues. Germline lookup yields CDR1 SGHRS and CDR2 YFSETQ. This CDR3 is CASSLTGERGAFF. CDR3 nucleotide sequence: TGCGCCAGCAGCTTGACAGGGGAAAGGGGAGCTTTCTTT.

This clonotype has more than one count but fewer than ten. The genes are TRBV12-5 and TRBJ2-3; maybe TRBD1 (6 bases). V lost 1 base and J 3 bases, leaving 8 bases between the germline ends. The germline CDR1 and CDR2 sequences are LGHNT and FRNRAP. The CDR3 has 14 amino acids. CDR3 nucleotides: TGTGCTAGTGGTTTGGGAAGGGGGACAGATACGCAGTATTTT. It encodes CASGLGRGTDTQYF.

This clonotype was seen more than once but under ten times. This chain uses TRBV6-5 with TRBJ2-4; perhaps TRBD2 as D (5 bases). Germline CDR1 MNHEY, CDR2 SVGAGI. Trimming stripped 2 bases from V and 6 bases from J, with 11 bases between. This CDR3 has 14 amino acids. The CDR3 nucleotides are TGTGCCAGCAGTTACAGCGCAGAGGGAAACATTCAGTACTTC. It is translated as CASSYSAEGNIQYF.

In this sample, this clonotype turned up a few times. The chain recombines TRBV10-3 with TRBJ2-7; 9 bases agree with TRBD1. There are 13 residues in the CDR3. Germline V CDR1 and CDR2: ENHRY, SYGVKD. V shed 8 bases and J 1 base; nucleotides not matched to a gene: 3. This CDR3 is CAIGTGLSYEQYF. CDR3 in DNA: TGTGCCATCGGGACAGGGCTATCCTACGAGCAGTACTTC.

The gene calls are TRBV12-3 or TRBV12-4 and TRBJ2-3; the D is unclear. The CDR3 totals 14 residues. V was cut by 8 bases and J by 1 base, with 13 bases left in between. The CDR3 spells CASRWARGTDTQYF. The CDR3, as DNA: TGTGCCAGCCGGTGGGCTCGGGGCACAGATACGCAGTATTTT.

The V gene is TRBV5-1, the J gene TRBJ2-1, with D possibly being TRBD2 (5 bases). Trimming shortened V by 1 base and J by 5 bases, and 10 bases separated the two germline ends. The CDR3 has 14 residues. CDR1 is SGHRS, CDR2 YFSETQ, per germline. The CDR3 coding sequence is TGCGCCAGCAGCTTGATGGGAGCCCACAATGAGCAGTTCTTC. Translated, it gives CASSLMGAHNEQFF.

This clonotype has a handful of counts. This chain joins TRBV5-1 and TRBJ2-3; no reliable D call. Germline V lookup: CDR1 SGHRS, CDR2 YFSETQ. There are 12 residues in the CDR3. V was clipped by 4 bases and J by 4 bases, with 7 bases between them. The CDR3 DNA sequence: TGCGCCAGCAGCGCATCAGCAGATACGCAGTATTTT. Amino acids: CASSASADTQYF.